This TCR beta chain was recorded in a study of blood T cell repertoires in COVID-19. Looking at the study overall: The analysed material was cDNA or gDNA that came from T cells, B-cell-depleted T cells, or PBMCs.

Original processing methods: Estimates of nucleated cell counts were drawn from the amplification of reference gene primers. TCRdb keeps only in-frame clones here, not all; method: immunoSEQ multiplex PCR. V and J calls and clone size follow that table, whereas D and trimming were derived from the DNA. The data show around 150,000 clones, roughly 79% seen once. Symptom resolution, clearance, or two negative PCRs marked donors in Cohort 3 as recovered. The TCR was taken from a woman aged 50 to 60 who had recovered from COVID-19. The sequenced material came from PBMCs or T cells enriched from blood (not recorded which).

The CDR3 loop is CASSLDRGIYNEQFF. CDR3 DNA sequence: TGCGCCAGCAGCCTGGACAGGGGGATTTACAATGAGCAGTTCTTC. This sequence joins TRBV5-1 and TRBJ2-1, with 10 nucleotides matching TRBD1. J lost 4 bases, V lost 4 bases, and 5 bases had no gene match. The CDR3 has 15 amino acids. Per the germline V gene, CDR1 is SGHRS and CDR2 is YFSETQ. The full variable domain, with the rest looked up from reference TRBV5-1 and TRBJ2-1, is KAGVTQTPRYLIKTRGQQVTLSCSPISGHRSVSWYQQTPGQGLQFLFEYFSETQRNKGNFPGRFSGRQFSNSRSEMNVSTLELGDSALYLCASSLDRGIYNEQFFGPGTRLTVL.